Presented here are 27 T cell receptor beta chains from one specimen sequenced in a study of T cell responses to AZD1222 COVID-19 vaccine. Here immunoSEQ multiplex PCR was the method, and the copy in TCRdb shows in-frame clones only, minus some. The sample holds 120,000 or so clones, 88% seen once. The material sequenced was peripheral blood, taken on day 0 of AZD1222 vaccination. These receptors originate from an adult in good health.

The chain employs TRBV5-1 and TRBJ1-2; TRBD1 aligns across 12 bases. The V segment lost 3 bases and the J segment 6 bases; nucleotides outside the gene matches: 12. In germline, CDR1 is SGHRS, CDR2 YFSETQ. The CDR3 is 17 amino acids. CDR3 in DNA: TGCGCCAGCAGCTCGCAGGGGACAGGGGGCATGTGGAATGGCTACACCTTC. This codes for CASSSQGTGGMWNGYTF.

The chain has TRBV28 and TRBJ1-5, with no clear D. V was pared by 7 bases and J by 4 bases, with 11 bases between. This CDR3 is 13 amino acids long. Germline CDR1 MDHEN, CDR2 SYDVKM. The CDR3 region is CASNHQVNQPQHF. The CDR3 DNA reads TGTGCCAGCAACCACCAGGTGAATCAGCCCCAGCATTTT.

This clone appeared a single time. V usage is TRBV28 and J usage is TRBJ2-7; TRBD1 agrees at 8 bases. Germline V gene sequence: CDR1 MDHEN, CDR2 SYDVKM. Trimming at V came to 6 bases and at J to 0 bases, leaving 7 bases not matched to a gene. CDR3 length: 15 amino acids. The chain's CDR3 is CASSSGQGNSYEQYF. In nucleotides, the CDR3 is TGTGCCAGCAGCAGTGGACAGGGCAACTCCTACGAGCAGTACTTC.

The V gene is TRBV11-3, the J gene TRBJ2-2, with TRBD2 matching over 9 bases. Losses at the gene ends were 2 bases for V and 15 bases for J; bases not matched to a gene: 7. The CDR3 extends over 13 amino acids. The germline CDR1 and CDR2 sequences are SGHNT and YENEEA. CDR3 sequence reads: CASSLRLAGSVFF. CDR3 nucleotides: TGTGCCAGCAGCTTAAGGCTAGCGGGATCGGTGTTTTTT. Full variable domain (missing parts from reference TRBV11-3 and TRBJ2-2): EAGVVQSPRYKIIEKKQPVAFWCNPISGHNTLYWYLQNLGQGPELLIRYENEEAVDDSQLPKDRFSAERLKGVDSTLKIQPAELGDSAVYLCASSLRLAGSVFFGEGSRLTVL.

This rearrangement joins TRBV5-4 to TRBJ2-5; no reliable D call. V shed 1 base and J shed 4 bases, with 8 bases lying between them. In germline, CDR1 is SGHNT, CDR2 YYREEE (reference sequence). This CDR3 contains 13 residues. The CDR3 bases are TGTGCCAGCAGCTTGTGGGTGGGAGAGACCCAGTACTTC. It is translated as CASSLWVGETQYF.

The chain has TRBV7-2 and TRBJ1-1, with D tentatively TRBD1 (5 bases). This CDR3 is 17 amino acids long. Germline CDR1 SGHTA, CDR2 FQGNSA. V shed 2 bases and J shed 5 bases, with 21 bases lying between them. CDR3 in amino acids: CASSLNEALLGGTEAFF. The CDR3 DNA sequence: TGTGCCAGCAGCTTAAACGAGGCCTTACTGGGGGGGACTGAAGCTTTCTTT.

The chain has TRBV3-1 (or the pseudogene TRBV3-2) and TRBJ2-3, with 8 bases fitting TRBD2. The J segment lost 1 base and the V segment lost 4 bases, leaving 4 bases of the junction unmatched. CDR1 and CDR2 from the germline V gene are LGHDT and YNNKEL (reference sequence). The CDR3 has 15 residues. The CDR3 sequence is CASSLAGPGTDTQYF. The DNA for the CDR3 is TGTGCCAGCAGCCTAGCGGGGCCTGGCACAGATACGCAGTATTTT.

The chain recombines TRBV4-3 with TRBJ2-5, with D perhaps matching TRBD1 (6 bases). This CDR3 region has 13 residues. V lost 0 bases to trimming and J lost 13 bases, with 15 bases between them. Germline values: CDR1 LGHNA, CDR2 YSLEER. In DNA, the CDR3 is TGCGCCAGCAGCCAAGACGTAGGGACACCTCCGTACTTC. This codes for CASSQDVGTPPYF.

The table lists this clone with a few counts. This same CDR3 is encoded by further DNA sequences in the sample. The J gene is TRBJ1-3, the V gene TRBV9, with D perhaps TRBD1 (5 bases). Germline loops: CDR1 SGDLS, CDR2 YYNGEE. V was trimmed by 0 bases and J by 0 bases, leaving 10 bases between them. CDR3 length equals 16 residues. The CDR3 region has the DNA TGTGCCAGCAGCGTAGGCAGGGCTTACTCTGGAAACACCATATATTTT. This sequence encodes CASSVGRAYSGNTIYF.

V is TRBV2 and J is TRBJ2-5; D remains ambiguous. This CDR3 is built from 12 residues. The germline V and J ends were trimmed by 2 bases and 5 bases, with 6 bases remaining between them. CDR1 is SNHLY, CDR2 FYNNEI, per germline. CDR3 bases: TGTGCCAGCAGTGAAAATTCGGAGACCCAGTACTTC. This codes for CASSENSETQYF.

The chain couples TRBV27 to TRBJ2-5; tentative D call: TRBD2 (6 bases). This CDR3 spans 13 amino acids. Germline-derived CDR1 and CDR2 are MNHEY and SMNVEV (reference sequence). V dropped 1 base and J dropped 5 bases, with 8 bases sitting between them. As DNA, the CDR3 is TGTGCCAGCAGTTTATTGGCGGGGGAGACCCAGTACTTC. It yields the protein CASSLLAGETQYF.

The DNA for the CDR3 is TGTGCCAGCAGCCCTTACCTCGGACAGGGGGCTTGGGACTATGGCTACACCTTC. Translation: CASSPYLGQGAWDYGYTF. J is TRBJ1-2 and V is TRBV6-2 or TRBV6-3; 11 nucleotides align to TRBD1. Germline loops: CDR1 MNHEY, CDR2 SVGEGT. V was clipped by 6 bases and J by 3 bases; unmatched bases: 15. The CDR3 is made up of 18 amino acids.

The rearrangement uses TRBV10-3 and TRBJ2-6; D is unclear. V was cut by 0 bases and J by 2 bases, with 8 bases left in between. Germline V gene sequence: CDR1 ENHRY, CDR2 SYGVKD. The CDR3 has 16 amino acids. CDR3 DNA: TGTGCCATCAGTGAGTCGTATAGGGCTGGGGCCAACGTCCTGACTTTC. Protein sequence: CAISESYRAGANVLTF.

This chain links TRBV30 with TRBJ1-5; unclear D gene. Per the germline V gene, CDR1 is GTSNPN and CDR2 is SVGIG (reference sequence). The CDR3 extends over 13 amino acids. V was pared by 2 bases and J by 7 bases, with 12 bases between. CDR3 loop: CAWSLGAEQPQHF. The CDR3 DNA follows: TGTGCCTGGAGTCTAGGAGCTGAGCAGCCCCAGCATTTT.

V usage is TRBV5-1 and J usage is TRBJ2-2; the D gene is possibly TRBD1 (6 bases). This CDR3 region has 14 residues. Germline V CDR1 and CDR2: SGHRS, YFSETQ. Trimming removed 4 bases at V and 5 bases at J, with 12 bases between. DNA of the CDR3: TGCGCCAGCAGCGTCGGACAGCGGACCGGGGAGCTGTTTTTT. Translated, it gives CASSVGQRTGELFF.

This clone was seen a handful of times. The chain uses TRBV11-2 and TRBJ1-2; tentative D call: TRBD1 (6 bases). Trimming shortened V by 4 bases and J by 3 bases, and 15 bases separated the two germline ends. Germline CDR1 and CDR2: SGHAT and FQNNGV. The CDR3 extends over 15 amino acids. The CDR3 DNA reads TGTGCCAGCAGCTCGGGGGGGCGTCGGGACTATGGCTACACCTTC. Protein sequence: CASSSGGRRDYGYTF.

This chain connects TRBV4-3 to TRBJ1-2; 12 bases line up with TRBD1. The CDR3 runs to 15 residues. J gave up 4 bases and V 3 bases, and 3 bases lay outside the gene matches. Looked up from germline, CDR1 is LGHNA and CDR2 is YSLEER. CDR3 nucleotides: TGCGCCAGCAGCCAGGGACAGGGGGCGACCTATGGCTACACCTTC. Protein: CASSQGQGATYGYTF.

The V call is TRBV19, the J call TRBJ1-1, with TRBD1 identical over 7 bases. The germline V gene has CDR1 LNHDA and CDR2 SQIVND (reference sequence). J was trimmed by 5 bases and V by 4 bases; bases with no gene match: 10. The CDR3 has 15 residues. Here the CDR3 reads CASSKIDREVTEAFF. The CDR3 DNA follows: TGTGCCAGTAGTAAAATAGACAGGGAAGTGACTGAAGCTTTCTTT. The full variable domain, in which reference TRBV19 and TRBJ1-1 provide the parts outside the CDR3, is DGGITQSPKYLFRKEGQNVTLSCEQNLNHDAMYWYRQDPGQGLRLIYYSQIVNDFQKGDIAEGYSVSREKKESFPLTVTSAQKNPTAFYLCASSKIDREVTEAFFGQGTRLTVV.

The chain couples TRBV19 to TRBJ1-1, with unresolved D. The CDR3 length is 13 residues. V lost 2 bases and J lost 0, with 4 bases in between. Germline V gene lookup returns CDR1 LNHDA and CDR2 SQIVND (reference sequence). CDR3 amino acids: CASSILLNTEAFF. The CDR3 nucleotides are TGTGCCAGTAGTATACTACTGAACACTGAAGCTTTCTTT. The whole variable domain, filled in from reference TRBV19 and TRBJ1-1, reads DGGITQSPKYLFRKEGQNVTLSCEQNLNHDAMYWYRQDPGQGLRLIYYSQIVNDFQKGDIAEGYSVSREKKESFPLTVTSAQKNPTAFYLCASSILLNTEAFFGQGTRLTVV.

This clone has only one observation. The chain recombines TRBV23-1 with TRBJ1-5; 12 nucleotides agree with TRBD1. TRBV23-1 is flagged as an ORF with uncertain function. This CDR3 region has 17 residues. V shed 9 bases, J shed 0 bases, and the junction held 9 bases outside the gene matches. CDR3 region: CAREGQGASFSNQPQHF. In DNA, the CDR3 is TGCGCCAGGGAGGGACAGGGGGCCTCCTTTAGCAATCAGCCCCAGCATTTT.

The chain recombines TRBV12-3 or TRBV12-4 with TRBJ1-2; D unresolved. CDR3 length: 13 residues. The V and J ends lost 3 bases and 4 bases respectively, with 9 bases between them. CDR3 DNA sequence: TGTGCCAGCAGTTTGGTCCGAAGCTATGGCTACACCTTC. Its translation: CASSLVRSYGYTF.

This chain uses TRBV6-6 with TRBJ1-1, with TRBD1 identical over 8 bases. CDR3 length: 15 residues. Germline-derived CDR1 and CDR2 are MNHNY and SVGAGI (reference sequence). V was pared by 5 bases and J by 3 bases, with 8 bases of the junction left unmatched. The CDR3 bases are TGTGCCAGCAGTCGACCGGGGACAGGTTACACTGAAGCTTTCTTT. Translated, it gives CASSRPGTGYTEAFF.

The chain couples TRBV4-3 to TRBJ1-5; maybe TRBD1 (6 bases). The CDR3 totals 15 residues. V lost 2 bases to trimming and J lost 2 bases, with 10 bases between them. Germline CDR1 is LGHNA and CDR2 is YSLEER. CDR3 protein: CASSQTTGGNQPQHF. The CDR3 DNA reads TGCGCCAGCAGCCAAACGACAGGAGGCAATCAGCCCCAGCATTTT.

The CDR3 here is CASSQDPQTAYEQYF. CDR3 DNA sequence: TGCGCCAGCAGCCAAGATCCCCAGACCGCCTACGAGCAGTACTTC. The rearrangement joins TRBV4-3 to TRBJ2-7; no firm D call. Trimming shortened V by 0 bases and J by 2 bases, and 11 bases separated the two germline ends. CDR1 and CDR2 (germline): LGHNA, YSLEER. The CDR3 contains 15 residues.

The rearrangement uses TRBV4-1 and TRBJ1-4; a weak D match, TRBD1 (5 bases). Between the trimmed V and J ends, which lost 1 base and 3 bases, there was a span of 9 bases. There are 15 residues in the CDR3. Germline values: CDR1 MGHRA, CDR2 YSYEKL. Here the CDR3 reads CASSQGLGANEKLFF. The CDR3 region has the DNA TGCGCCAGCAGCCAAGGACTGGGGGCTAATGAAAAACTGTTTTTT.

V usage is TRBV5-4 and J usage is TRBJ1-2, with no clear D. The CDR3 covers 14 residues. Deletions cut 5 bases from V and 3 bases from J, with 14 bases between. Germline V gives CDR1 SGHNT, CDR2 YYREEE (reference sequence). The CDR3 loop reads CASSLVRLDYGYTF. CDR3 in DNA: TGTGCCAGCAGTTTAGTCAGGTTAGACTATGGCTACACCTTC.

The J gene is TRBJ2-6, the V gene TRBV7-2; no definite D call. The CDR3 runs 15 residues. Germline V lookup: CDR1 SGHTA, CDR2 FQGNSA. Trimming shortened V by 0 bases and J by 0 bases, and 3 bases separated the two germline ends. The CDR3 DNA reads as TGTGCCAGCAGCTTAGCGCACTCTGGGGCCAACGTCCTGACTTTC. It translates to CASSLAHSGANVLTF. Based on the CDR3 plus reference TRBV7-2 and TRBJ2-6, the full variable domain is GAGVSQSPSNKVTEKGKDVELRCDPISGHTALYWYRQSLGQGLEFLIYFQGNSAPDKSGLPSDRFSAERTGGSVSTLTIQRTQQEDSAVYLCASSLAHSGANVLTFGAGSRLTVL.